This TCR beta chain comes out of a study of T cells in Graves' hyperthyroidism and ophthalmopathy. Based on clinical symptoms, serum thyroxine and TRAb, thyroid ultrasound and orbital computed tomography, diagnoses were reached. It was less than 13 ml of fresh peripheral blood that supplied the PBMCs. Looked up from germline, CDR1 is LNHDA and CDR2 is SQIVND (reference sequence). V lost 3 bases to trimming and J lost 1 base, with 11 bases between them. CDR3 size: 15 residues. TCR beta CDR3 regions were amplified from RNA. The HTBI primer set drove a first-round RT-PCR of the TCR CDR3. TCRdb re-called the multiplex PCR reads through MiXCR, storing one row per CDR3 protein. The sample has some 550,000 distinct CDR3 sequences; about a sixth are singletons. This clonotype turned up a few times. Antigen: not known. Study observations and caveats: Most clonotypes expanded in the thyroid (above 0.001) were also present in blood. Stable hyperthyroidism was told apart from ophthalmopathy by a model built on 13 V-J features.

The specimen was blood. This chain uses TRBV19 with TRBJ2-3; TRBD2 is a possible D gene (6 bases). This TCR came from a woman in her thirties or forties with Graves' ophthalmopathy. CDR3 residues: CASSINTGGTDTQYF. CDR3 DNA sequence: TGTGCCAGTAGTATTAATACGGGGGGCACAGATACGCAGTATTTT.